This T cell receptor beta chain was observed in a study of blood T cells in healthy people across ages. Study conclusions and caveats: Roughly linear age-related decline in beta diversity appeared, significant by age approximately 40.

Each sample yielded at least 6.5 million isolated PBMCs. Per germline, CDR1 SGHVS and CDR2 FNYEAQ. The CDR3 is 14 residues long. The authors ran a second PCR of 7 to 11 cycles using a sample-barcoded 5' primer and a J-beta primer mix. A tag from a template-switch adaptor with 12 random nucleotides marked each cDNA molecule. TCRdb reprocessed the 5' RACE reads via MiXCR and lists one record per CDR3 protein. The sample lists 850,000 to 950,000 distinct CDR3 sequences, 25% to 35% occurring once. Comment on this clonotype: The target antigen is unknown. The junction departs from the called germline gene at one end, perhaps through a read error.

The chain joins TRBV7-6 to TRBJ2-5; 7 nucleotides line up with TRBD1. This clonotype originated in a woman over 75 in good health. Specimen: blood. The DNA for the CDR3 is TGTGCCAGCAGCCCTGGACAGGCCCAAGAGACCCGGTACTTC. This translates into CASSPGQAQETRYF.